Below are 29 T cell receptor beta chains sequenced from a single sample in a study of blood T cell repertoires in COVID-19. TCRdb keeps only in-frame clones here, not all; method: immunoSEQ multiplex PCR. This sample has 250,000 to 350,000 clones; around four fifths occur once, and the top ten carry about 4%. The sample consisted of peripheral blood. The receptors originated from a woman between 50 and 59 years old with active or convalescent COVID-19.

The J gene is TRBJ1-2, the V gene TRBV6-5, with a tentative D call TRBD1 (5 bases). Looked up from germline, CDR1 is MNHEY and CDR2 is SVGAGI. V lost 6 bases and J lost 0, with 11 bases in between. This CDR3 region has 14 residues. The CDR3 protein is CASSPRVSNYGYTF. The CDR3 coding sequence is TGTGCCAGCAGCCCCAGGGTATCTAACTATGGCTACACCTTC.

The V call is TRBV4-1, the J call TRBJ2-2; 10 positions agree with TRBD1. Germline-derived CDR1 and CDR2 are MGHRA and YSYEKL. With 4 bases clipped from V and 4 bases from J, the junction kept 3 bases outside the gene matches. CDR3 size: 15 residues. The CDR3 DNA sequence: TGCGCCAGCAGCCCCCGGGACAGGGGCACCGGGGAGCTGTTTTTT. The encoded protein is CASSPRDRGTGELFF.

V usage is TRBV7-9 and J usage is TRBJ1-3; D call uncertain. This CDR3 spans 15 amino acids. V dropped 5 bases and J dropped 4 bases, with 15 bases sitting between them. CDR1 is SEHNR and CDR2 is FQNEAQ in the germline V gene (reference sequence). The CDR3 bases are TGTGCCAGCAGCCCCCAGCGAGCCCGGGGAAACACCATATATTTT. Its protein product is CASSPQRARGNTIYF. Full variable domain (missing parts from reference TRBV7-9 and TRBJ1-3): DTGVSQNPRHKITKRGQNVTFRCDPISEHNRLYWYRQTLGQGPEFLTYFQNEAQLEKSRLLSDRFSAERPKGSFSTLEIQRTEQGDSAMYLCASSPQRARGNTIYFGEGSWLTVV.

This chain uses TRBV19 with TRBJ2-3, with 9 bases that match TRBD1. J lost 3 bases, V lost 6 bases, and 10 bases had no gene match. This CDR3 has 16 residues. Germline lookup yields CDR1 LNHDA and CDR2 SQIVND (reference sequence). CDR3 protein: CASSPEQGAWTDTQYF. DNA of the CDR3: TGTGCCAGTAGCCCAGAACAGGGGGCCTGGACAGATACGCAGTATTTT.

The chain links TRBV19 to TRBJ1-6, with 12 bases fitting TRBD1. J gave up 10 bases and V 5 bases, and 6 bases lay outside the gene matches. The CDR3 has 15 amino acids. The V gene's germline CDR1 is LNHDA and CDR2 SQIVND (reference sequence). In DNA form, the CDR3 reads TGTGCCAGTAGTCCCGGGACAGGGGGCTTATCACCCCTCCACTTT. Translating gives CASSPGTGGLSPLHF.

CDR3 nucleotide sequence: TGTGCCAGCAGCCAACTAGGTCCCGGGGAGCTGTTTTTT. It translates to CASSQLGPGELFF. The J gene is TRBJ2-2, the V gene TRBV3-1 (or the pseudogene TRBV3-2); unclear D gene. In germline, CDR1 is LGHDT, CDR2 YNNKEL (reference sequence). V was shortened by 2 bases and J by 6 bases, with 7 bases between the two germline ends. The CDR3 runs 13 residues.

The chain links TRBV7-8 to TRBJ2-1; the D gene is possibly TRBD2 (5 bases). The CDR3 has 14 residues. The germline V gene encodes CDR1 SGHVS and CDR2 FQNEAQ. V was pared by 4 bases and J by 9 bases, with 16 bases between. CDR3 protein: CASSSNTRYGEQFF. Written as DNA, the CDR3 is TGTGCCAGCAGCTCCAATACTAGGTACGGTGAGCAGTTCTTC. Complete variable domain (other parts from reference TRBV7-8 and TRBJ2-1): GAGVSQSPRYKVAKRGQDVALRCDPISGHVSLFWYQQALGQGPEFLTYFQNEAQLDKSGLPSDRFFAERPEGSVSTLKIQRTQQEDSAVYLCASSSNTRYGEQFFGPGTRLTVL.

The chain combines TRBV5-6 with TRBJ1-1; a weak D match, TRBD1 (5 bases). The V end was cut by 2 bases, the J end by 10 bases, with 15 bases between. Germline CDR1 and CDR2: SGHDT and YYEEEE. This CDR3 region has 13 residues. The CDR3 DNA sequence: TGTGCCAGCAGCTTCGGACGGCCCGGGGGAGCTTTCTTT. Its translation is CASSFGRPGGAFF.

V is TRBV6-5 and J is TRBJ2-5; a weak D match, TRBD1 (6 bases). Germline values: CDR1 MNHEY, CDR2 SVGAGI. Trimming removed 4 bases from V and 2 bases from J, with 14 bases in between. The CDR3 covers 15 residues. The CDR3 DNA is TGTGCCAGCAGTTTGTCGGGCACAGGGCAAGAGACCCAGTACTTC. This gives the protein CASSLSGTGQETQYF.

The chain is built from TRBV6-5 and TRBJ2-7; perhaps TRBD2 as D (5 bases). The V gene lost 5 bases and the J gene lost 3 bases, with 8 bases spanning the gap. Germline values: CDR1 MNHEY, CDR2 SVGAGI. There are 12 residues in the CDR3. CDR3 bases: TGTGCCAGCAGTCGGGATAACTACGAGCAGTACTTC. Its protein product is CASSRDNYEQYF.

The rearrangement uses TRBV18 and TRBJ1-3, with 8 positions matching TRBD1. The CDR3 runs 17 residues. The ends lost 1 base at V and 2 bases at J; junction bases unmatched: 7. The germline CDR1 and CDR2 sequences are KGHSH and LQKENI. Here the CDR3 DNA reads TGTGCCAGCTCACCACTATCAGGGGGCAGCGCTGGAAACACCATATATTTT. Its protein is CASSPLSGGSAGNTIYF.

This clone ranks as medium-sized. This rearrangement joins TRBV11-2 to TRBJ2-2; D unresolved. Per germline, CDR1 SGHAT and CDR2 FQNNGV. The CDR3 totals 15 residues. V was trimmed by 4 bases and J by 2 bases, leaving 11 bases between them. CDR3 DNA: TGTGCCAGCAGCTGGCTTACGGGTAACACCGGGGAGCTGTTTTTT. Residues: CASSWLTGNTGELFF.

A word on this clone: Other DNA variants within this sample encode the same CDR3. The chain uses TRBV29-1 and TRBJ1-2; 11 nucleotides align to TRBD1. The V gene's germline CDR1 is SQVTM and CDR2 ANQGSEA. V shed 6 bases and J 2 bases; nucleotides not matched to a gene: 2. CDR3 size: 13 residues. This chain's CDR3 is CSVRDRGNYGYTF. Here the CDR3 DNA reads TGCAGCGTACGGGACAGGGGGAACTATGGCTACACCTTC.

The chain carries TRBV2 and TRBJ1-2, with D possibly TRBD1 on 5 matching bases. From germline, CDR1 is SNHLY and CDR2 FYNNEI. V gave up 5 bases and J gave up 4 bases, with 11 bases separating them. The CDR3 extends over 13 amino acids. The CDR3 here is CASSMDMRYGYTF. CDR3 nucleotide sequence: TGTGCCAGCAGTATGGACATGCGCTATGGCTACACCTTC.

In its sample, this clone was seen a few times. The chain uses TRBV19 and TRBJ2-1; 10 positions match TRBD2. This CDR3 spans 18 amino acids. Looked up from germline, CDR1 is LNHDA and CDR2 is SQIVND (reference sequence). V trimming: 1 base; J trimming: 3 bases; junction bases outside the gene matches: 9. The CDR3: CASSIVAPSGSNYNEQFF. For the CDR3, the DNA is TGTGCCAGTAGTATAGTGGCGCCTAGCGGGAGTAACTACAATGAGCAGTTCTTC. The full variable domain, rest sourced from reference TRBV19 and TRBJ2-1, is DGGITQSPKYLFRKEGQNVTLSCEQNLNHDAMYWYRQDPGQGLRLIYYSQIVNDFQKGDIAEGYSVSREKKESFPLTVTSAQKNPTAFYLCASSIVAPSGSNYNEQFFGPGTRLTVL.

The CDR3 coding sequence is TGTGCCAGCAGCGTAGAAGGAGGATTCTCGCGGGAGAAACTTAAGCAGTTCTTC. It specifies CASSVEGGFSREKLKQFF. This chain uses TRBV9 with TRBJ2-1, with TRBD2 matching 7 bases. V lost 0 bases, J lost 11 bases, and 20 bases stayed unmatched. CDR1 and CDR2 from the germline V gene are SGDLS and YYNGEE. There are 18 residues in the CDR3.

This chain uses TRBV7-9 with TRBJ2-7; 8 nucleotides agree with TRBD2. This CDR3 is built from 15 residues. With 3 bases clipped from V and 6 bases from J, the junction kept 10 bases outside the gene matches. Germline-derived CDR1 and CDR2 are SEHNR and FQNEAQ (reference sequence). This CDR3 reads CASSFSGTSGPEQYF. CDR3 sequence (DNA): TGTGCCAGCAGCTTTAGCGGGACTAGTGGTCCCGAGCAGTACTTC.

This chain connects TRBV7-6 to TRBJ2-2, with unresolved D. The germline CDR1 and CDR2 sequences are SGHVS and FNYEAQ. The CDR3 is made up of 15 amino acids. Trimming removed 1 base from V and 6 bases from J, with 12 bases in between. The CDR3 spells CASSLGQPAAGELFF. The DNA of the CDR3 is TGTGCCAGCAGCTTAGGGCAGCCGGCGGCCGGGGAGCTGTTTTTT.

The gene calls are TRBV28 and TRBJ1-6; D gene ambiguous. The CDR3 contains 17 residues. CDR1 is MDHEN and CDR2 is SYDVKM in the germline V gene. Trimming shortened V by 6 bases and J by 4 bases, and 19 bases separated the two germline ends. CDR3 nucleotide sequence: TGTGCCAGCAGCGGTCCGGGAGTTAGAGGATATAATTCACCCCTCCACTTT. Protein sequence: CASSGPGVRGYNSPLHF.

The chain is built from TRBV28 and TRBJ2-5, with D perhaps TRBD2 (5 bases). The CDR3 is 13 amino acids. Trimming shortened V by 8 bases and J by 2 bases, and 12 bases separated the two germline ends. Germline CDR1 MDHEN, CDR2 SYDVKM. The CDR3 bases are TGTGCCAGCGCGGGCAGTGATCAAGAGACCCAGTACTTC. Translation gives CASAGSDQETQYF.

Only one count was recorded for this clone. The gene calls are TRBV10-3 and TRBJ2-1; tentative D call: TRBD2 (5 bases). V was pared by 2 bases and J by 0 bases, with 8 bases between. The CDR3 is 15 amino acids. CDR1 ENHRY and CDR2 SYGVKD come from the germline V gene. This CDR3 reads CAISERGSSYNEQFF. In nucleotides, the CDR3 is TGTGCCATCAGTGAGCGAGGGAGCTCCTACAATGAGCAGTTCTTC.

The chain recombines TRBV14 with TRBJ2-1, with TRBD2 matching over 11 bases. J lost 8 bases, V lost 10 bases, and 4 bases had no gene match. The CDR3 is 12 residues long. Germline V gives CDR1 SGHDN, CDR2 FVKESK. The CDR3 DNA sequence: TGTGCCACCCAACTAGCGGGAGATGAGCAGTTCTTC. This gives the protein CATQLAGDEQFF.

The gene calls are TRBV5-1 and TRBJ2-3; a possible D gene is TRBD2 (5 bases). CDR3 length equals 13 residues. Germline CDR1 SGHRS, CDR2 YFSETQ. Trimming took 5 bases from V and 3 from J, leaving 10 bases between them. CDR3 sequence reads: CASRISGTDTQYF. The CDR3 DNA reads as TGCGCCAGCAGGATCAGCGGAACAGATACGCAGTATTTT.

This clone was found a few times. Other DNA sequences within the sample encode an identical CDR3. The genes are TRBV5-6 and TRBJ2-7, with D unclear. Trimming pared 1 base from V and 3 bases from J, leaving 2 bases between. Germline values: CDR1 SGHDT, CDR2 YYEEEE. The length of the CDR3 is 11 residues. CDR3 loop: CASSLYYEQYF. CDR3 nucleotides: TGTGCCAGCAGCTTGTACTACGAGCAGTACTTC.

V and J are TRBV2 and TRBJ1-6, with 7 bases fitting TRBD1. In germline, CDR1 is SNHLY, CDR2 FYNNEI. V shed 5 bases and J 7 bases; nucleotides not matched to a gene: 5. The CDR3 contains 14 residues. The CDR3 DNA follows: TGTGCCAGCAGTAGGGACAGCGAGAATTCACCCCTCCACTTT. Translating gives CASSRDSENSPLHF.

The V gene is TRBV12-3 or TRBV12-4, the J gene TRBJ1-1; tentatively, D is TRBD1 (6 bases). The CDR3 spans 13 residues. The ends were cut back, 7 bases at V and 1 base at J, with 10 bases in the middle. The DNA of the CDR3 is TGTGCCAGCATCGGACAGCCGAACACTGAAGCTTTCTTT. The encoded protein is CASIGQPNTEAFF.

The V gene is TRBV3-1 (or the pseudogene TRBV3-2), the J gene TRBJ2-4; 7 bases align to TRBD2. There are 18 residues in the CDR3. Unmatched junction bases numbered 9, after V lost 1 base and J lost 0 bases. CDR1 is LGHDT, CDR2 YNNKEL, per germline (reference sequence). The CDR3 here is CASSQGLADGVAKNIQYF. The DNA for the CDR3 is TGTGCCAGCAGCCAAGGGCTAGCGGACGGGGTAGCCAAAAACATTCAGTACTTC.

V is TRBV18 and J is TRBJ2-7; D may be TRBD1 (5 bases). The CDR3 runs to 18 residues. Per the germline V gene, CDR1 is KGHSH and CDR2 is LQKENI. Trimming removed 0 bases from V and 1 base from J, with 19 bases in between. CDR3 loop: CASSPPNSRAYRSYEQYF. The DNA for the CDR3 is TGTGCCAGCTCACCACCGAATTCCAGGGCGTATCGGTCCTACGAGCAGTACTTC.

The chain employs TRBV24-1 and TRBJ2-1, with D perhaps TRBD1 (5 bases). Trimming took 4 bases from V and 14 from J, leaving 14 bases between them. Germline CDR1 reads KGHDR; CDR2 reads SFDVKD. This CDR3 has 12 amino acids. The CDR3 nucleotides read TGTGCCACCAGTGACCGCAGGGAAGGGAAGTTCTTC. It is translated as CATSDRREGKFF.